The 9 T cell receptor beta chains below were found in one sample sequenced in a study of response to subunit inactivated influenza vaccine. A single record per CDR3 protein comes from TCRdb applying MiXCR to the RT-PCR reads. This repertoire shows under 200,000 distinct CDR3 sequences, roughly 10% found once; its top ten account for around 33%. Here the sequenced sample was CD8+ T cells sorted from PBMCs, taken less than 30 months after vaccination. These receptors came from a man aged 50 to 69 who received an inactivated influenza vaccine.

This clonotype was seen only a few times. V is TRBV4-1 and J is TRBJ2-7; 9 nucleotides align to TRBD1. V trimming: 4 bases; J trimming: 2 bases; junction bases outside the gene matches: 6. The germline CDR1 and CDR2 sequences are MGHRA and YSYEKL. The CDR3 spans 15 residues. CDR3 nucleotide sequence: TGCGCCAGCAGCCCGGGGACAGGGTATCCCTACGAGCAGTACTTC. Its protein is CASSPGTGYPYEQYF.

There are a few counts of this clonotype. The V gene is TRBV28, the J gene TRBJ2-1; TRBD2 agrees at 10 bases. Germline CDR1 is MDHEN and CDR2 is SYDVKM. The J segment lost 4 bases and the V segment lost 7 bases, leaving 19 bases of the junction unmatched. This CDR3 has 19 amino acids. The CDR3 loop is CASTPLFVLLAGVYNEQFF. The CDR3, as DNA: TGTGCCAGCACCCCCCTATTTGTTTTGCTAGCGGGAGTATACAATGAGCAGTTCTTC.

The chain is built from TRBV30 and TRBJ2-6, with D perhaps TRBD1 (6 bases). The V gene's germline CDR1 is GTSNPN and CDR2 SVGIG (reference sequence). Trimming stripped 4 bases from V and 4 bases from J, with 11 bases between. The length of the CDR3 is 14 residues. The CDR3 DNA is TGTGCCTGGACCACAGGGTGGGGGGCCAACGTCCTGACTTTC. Translation: CAWTTGWGANVLTF.

This clonotype was counted a few times. The chain employs TRBV4-2 and TRBJ2-7, with 9 bases fitting TRBD1. The germline gives CDR1 LGHNA, CDR2 YNFKEQ. There are 15 residues in the CDR3. Trimming took 5 bases from V and 2 from J; bases not matched to a gene: 7. The CDR3 DNA sequence: TGTGCCAGCAGCGCTAGGACAGGGGACACCTACGAGCAGTACTTC. As protein: CASSARTGDTYEQYF.

The J gene is TRBJ2-4, the V gene TRBV7-9; TRBD1 matches at 7 bases. Germline V lookup: CDR1 SEHNR, CDR2 FQNEAQ (reference sequence). The CDR3 totals 16 residues. V lost 5 bases, J lost 3 bases, and 10 bases stayed unmatched. The CDR3 DNA reads TGTGCCAGCAGCCCCCTGTCGGGACAGAGCAAAAACATTCAGTACTTC. It codes for CASSPLSGQSKNIQYF.

This clonotype was seen many times. This chain uses TRBV4-3 with TRBJ2-7; tentative D call: TRBD1 (7 bases). Germline CDR1 reads LGHNA; CDR2 reads YSLEER. The CDR3 runs 14 residues. V was clipped by 2 bases and J by 5 bases, with 13 bases between them. This chain's CDR3 is CASSQNQGGNEQYF. The CDR3, as DNA: TGCGCCAGCAGCCAAAATCAGGGGGGCAACGAGCAGTACTTC.

This clonotype was counted ten times or more. The CDR3 sequence is CASSQDRPLGGEETQYF. Here the CDR3 DNA reads TGCGCCAGCAGCCAAGATAGGCCGTTGGGAGGGGAAGAGACCCAGTACTTC. This chain links TRBV4-1 with TRBJ2-5, with 7 bases matching TRBD2. Germline loops: CDR1 MGHRA, CDR2 YSYEKL. The length of the CDR3 is 17 residues. After removal of 0 bases from V and 3 bases from J, the junction contained 10 bases not matched to a gene.

The rearrangement uses TRBV7-9 and TRBJ2-1; D unresolved. Trimming removed 3 bases at V and 7 bases at J, with 10 bases between. The CDR3 totals 13 residues. Germline V gives CDR1 SEHNR, CDR2 FQNEAQ (reference sequence). The CDR3 coding sequence is TGTGCCAGCAGCTTCGACCTGGGGAATGAGCAGTTCTTC. Translation gives CASSFDLGNEQFF.

The chain couples TRBV6-2 or TRBV6-3 to TRBJ2-2, with D possibly being TRBD1 (5 bases). Germline V gene lookup returns CDR1 MNHEY and CDR2 SVGEGT. This CDR3 comprises 15 residues. Between the trimmed V and J ends, which lost 4 bases and 6 bases, there was a span of 15 bases. The CDR3 DNA reads TGTGCCAGCAGTTTCGGGCAGGGCGGTCCCGGGGAGCTGTTTTTT. Translating it yields CASSFGQGGPGELFF.